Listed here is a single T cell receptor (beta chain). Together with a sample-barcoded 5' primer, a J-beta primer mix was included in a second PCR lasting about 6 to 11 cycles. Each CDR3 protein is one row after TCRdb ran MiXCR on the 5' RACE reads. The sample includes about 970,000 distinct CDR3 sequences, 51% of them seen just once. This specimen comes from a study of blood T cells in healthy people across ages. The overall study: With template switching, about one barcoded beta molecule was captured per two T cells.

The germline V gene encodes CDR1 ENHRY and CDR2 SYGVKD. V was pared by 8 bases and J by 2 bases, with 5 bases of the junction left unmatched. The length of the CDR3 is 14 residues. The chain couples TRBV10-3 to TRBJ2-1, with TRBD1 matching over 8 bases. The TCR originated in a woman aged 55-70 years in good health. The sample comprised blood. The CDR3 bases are TGTGCCATCGGGGACAGGTTGGCCTACAATGAGCAGTTCTTC. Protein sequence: CAIGDRLAYNEQFF.